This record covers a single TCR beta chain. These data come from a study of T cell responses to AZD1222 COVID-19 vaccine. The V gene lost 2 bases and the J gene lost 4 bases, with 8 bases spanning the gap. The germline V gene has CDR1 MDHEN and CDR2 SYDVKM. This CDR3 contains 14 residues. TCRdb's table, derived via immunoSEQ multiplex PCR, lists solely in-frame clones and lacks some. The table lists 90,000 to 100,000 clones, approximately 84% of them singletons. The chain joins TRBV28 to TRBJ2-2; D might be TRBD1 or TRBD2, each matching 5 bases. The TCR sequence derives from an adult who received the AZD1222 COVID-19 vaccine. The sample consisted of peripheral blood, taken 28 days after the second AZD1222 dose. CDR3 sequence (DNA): TGTGCCAGCAGTTTAGGGACCCCCACCGGGGAGCTGTTTTTT. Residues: CASSLGTPTGELFF.